This TCR beta chain was observed in a study of T cell responses to AZD1222 COVID-19 vaccine. General observations from the study: Females outnumbered males among donors, who were mostly white British; clonal diversity was possibly underestimated. Spike-specific TCRs gained breadth and depth after people received two AZD1222 doses. As reported, nearly half of all spike-specific TCRs target variant regions that are unmutated.

Germline V gives CDR1 LNHDA, CDR2 SQIVND (reference sequence). Trimming stripped 7 bases from V and 0 bases from J, with 13 bases between. This CDR3 has 15 residues. Libraries were prepared by immunoSEQ multiplex PCR; TCRdb keeps only in-frame clonotypes and omits some of them. The table includes over 150,000 clones, roughly 93% detected once. This clone was counted once. The antigen is not known. J is TRBJ1-5 and V is TRBV19, with a tentative D call TRBD1 (5 bases). Sequenced here: peripheral blood, sampled 28 days after the second dose of the MenACWY control vaccine. This TCR came from an adult who received the MenACWY meningococcal vaccine as a control. The CDR3 spells CASTRGAYSNQPQHF. CDR3 in DNA: TGTGCCAGTACGCGGGGCGCTTATAGCAATCAGCCCCAGCATTTT.